This paragraph covers one T cell receptor beta chain sequence. The CDR3 contains 14 residues. V shed 6 bases and J shed 1 base, with 12 bases lying between them. Germline lookup yields CDR1 ENHRY and CDR2 SYGVKD. The sample belongs to a study of siplizumab effects on memory and regulatory T cells. The data were produced by immunoSEQ multiplex PCR, yet TCRdb's version contains in-frame clones alone and is incomplete. The sample comprises about 52,000 clones, 95% to 97% of which are singletons, and around 0.66% rests with the top ten. The chain employs TRBV10-3 and TRBJ1-1; TRBD1 might be the D (6 bases). What was sequenced was naive CD4+ T cells sorted from blood. The clonotype comes from a human donor in good health. CDR3 amino acids: CAISPGHPNTEAFF. In DNA, the CDR3 is TGTGCCATCAGCCCGGGACACCCGAACACTGAAGCTTTCTTT.